This T cell receptor (beta chain) was captured in a study of radiation and T cells in renal cell carcinoma. Time point in this sample: blood 4 weeks post-SBRT, at nephrectomy. This sample's treatment: 15 Gy SBRT to primary tumor, nephrectomy 4 weeks later. Nephrectomy followed 15 Gy stereotactic body radiation by 4 weeks. The CDR3 has 15 residues. J lost 2 bases, V lost 9 bases, and 8 bases had no gene match. Germline V lookup: CDR1 SNHLY, CDR2 FYNNEI. Overall study findings and caveats: From baseline, blood top tumor clonotypes peaked at 2 weeks post-radiation.

For this clone: The antigen remains undetermined.

The protocol was immunoSEQ multiplex PCR, while the TCRdb copy is restricted to in-frame clones and leaves out a portion. The repertoire holds 150,000 to 200,000 clones, with about 85% as singletons. The chain carries TRBV2 and TRBJ2-2; 8 bases match TRBD2. The sequencing used blood, collected from a patient whose treatment included radiotherapy and nephrectomy. The sequence derives from a woman in her forties or fifties with renal cell carcinoma. In DNA form, the CDR3 reads TGTGCCAGTGTCGGTAGCGGGGATAACACCGGGGAGCTGTTTTTT. Protein: CASVGSGDNTGELFF. Supplemented by reference TRBV2 and TRBJ2-2, the full variable domain reads EPEVTQTPSHQVTQMGQEVILRCVPISNHLYFYWYRQILGQKVEFLVSFYNNEISEKSEIFDDQFSVERPDGSNFTLKIRSTKLEDSAMYFCASVGSGDNTGELFFGEGSRLTVL.